Each of the 23 T cell receptor beta chains below was sequenced from the same sample in a study of blood T cell repertoires in COVID-19. The assay was immunoSEQ multiplex PCR, and TCRdb's table has in-frame clones only and misses some. The repertoire consists of roughly 150,000 clones, with 80% to 90% occurring once and the leading ten covering around 15%. Material for sequencing was peripheral blood. These receptors were taken from a woman aged 40 to 50 with acute or convalescent COVID-19.

The chain couples TRBV7-9 to TRBJ2-2; no clear D. The CDR3 runs 15 residues. Germline lookup yields CDR1 SEHNR and CDR2 FQNEAQ (reference sequence). Deletions cut 1 base from V and 1 base from J, with 7 bases between. CDR3 coding DNA: TGTGCCAGCAGCTTAGTTTCTTGGAACACCGGGGAGCTGTTTTTT. This sequence encodes CASSLVSWNTGELFF.

The CDR3 DNA is TGTGCCAGCAGTTACTCCGTGGGGCACACTGAAGCTTTCTTT. It yields the protein CASSYSVGHTEAFF. The chain combines TRBV6-5 with TRBJ1-1; D perhaps matches TRBD1 (5 bases). This CDR3 spans 14 amino acids. CDR1 and CDR2 from the germline V gene are MNHEY and SVGAGI. Trimming cost V 0 bases and J 3 bases, with 8 bases left between them.

The J gene is TRBJ2-3, the V gene TRBV9, with 14 bases fitting TRBD2. V was pared by 4 bases and J by 3 bases, with 16 bases of the junction left unmatched. Germline V CDR1 and CDR2: SGDLS, YYNGEE. This CDR3 contains 20 residues. The chain's CDR3 is CASSSDPGLAGEAGTDTQYF. The CDR3 nucleotides are TGTGCCAGCAGCTCCGACCCGGGACTAGCGGGAGAGGCGGGGACAGATACGCAGTATTTT.

V and J are TRBV7-9 and TRBJ2-1; D is unresolved. CDR1 and CDR2 (germline): SEHNR, FQNEAQ (reference sequence). Trimming shortened V by 3 bases and J by 0 bases, and 9 bases separated the two germline ends. CDR3 length: 15 amino acids. The CDR3 DNA is TGTGCCAGCAGCTTTTTAGAGAGCTCCTACAATGAGCAGTTCTTC. This encodes CASSFLESSYNEQFF.

The chain has TRBV7-9 and TRBJ2-5, with 8 nucleotides matching TRBD1. The V segment lost 5 bases and the J segment 2 bases; nucleotides outside the gene matches: 16. The CDR3 loop spans 18 amino acids. Germline V lookup: CDR1 SEHNR, CDR2 FQNEAQ (reference sequence). CDR3: CASSVKLWTGHDQETQYF. The CDR3 nucleotides are TGTGCCAGCAGCGTGAAACTATGGACAGGGCACGATCAAGAGACCCAGTACTTC. The whole variable domain, filled in from reference TRBV7-9 and TRBJ2-5, reads DTGVSQNPRHKITKRGQNVTFRCDPISEHNRLYWYRQTLGQGPEFLTYFQNEAQLEKSRLLSDRFSAERPKGSFSTLEIQRTEQGDSAMYLCASSVKLWTGHDQETQYFGPGTRLLVL.

This chain connects TRBV4-1 to TRBJ1-6; D gene unclear. The V and J ends lost 4 bases and 1 base respectively, with 17 bases between them. CDR3 size: 18 residues. CDR1 and CDR2 from the germline V gene are MGHRA and YSYEKL. CDR3 region: CASSPPLERESYNSPLHF. The CDR3 DNA sequence: TGCGCCAGCAGCCCTCCTTTAGAGAGGGAGTCCTATAATTCACCCCTCCACTTT.

This clone was picked up one time. The V gene is TRBV28, the J gene TRBJ2-7, with TRBD2 as a possible D gene (5 bases). The germline V gene encodes CDR1 MDHEN and CDR2 SYDVKM. The CDR3 length is 12 residues. V was shortened by 2 bases and J by 4 bases, with 6 bases between the two germline ends. The CDR3 protein is CASSLRGYEQYF. In nucleotides, the CDR3 is TGTGCCAGCAGTTTACGGGGTTACGAGCAGTACTTC.

The gene calls are TRBV7-3 and TRBJ1-2; 8 bases match TRBD1. Germline CDR1 SGHTA, CDR2 FQGTGA. The ends lost 2 bases at V and 6 bases at J; junction bases unmatched: 17. This CDR3 is 18 amino acids long. The CDR3 is CASSLDPTTGQVGNGYTF. The CDR3 DNA reads TGTGCCAGCAGCTTAGATCCGACGACGGGACAGGTGGGGAATGGCTACACCTTC.

The DNA of the CDR3 is TGTGCCAGCAGCCAACCTGGGACAGTTCAGTACTTC. Translating gives CASSQPGTVQYF. The rearrangement links TRBV3-1 (or the pseudogene TRBV3-2) to TRBJ2-4, with 7 bases identical to TRBD1. J was trimmed by 11 bases and V by 2 bases; bases with no gene match: 3. The CDR3 contains 12 residues. CDR1 LGHDT and CDR2 YNNKEL come from the germline V gene (reference sequence).

With regard to this clone: Distinct nucleotide sequences in the sample also encode this CDR3. The chain carries TRBV6-5 and TRBJ2-2; 7 nucleotides line up with TRBD1. V shed 4 bases and J 3 bases; nucleotides not matched to a gene: 2. There are 14 residues in the CDR3. Germline loops: CDR1 MNHEY, CDR2 SVGAGI. This CDR3 is CASSWDRDTGELFF. The CDR3, as DNA: TGTGCCAGCAGTTGGGACAGAGACACCGGGGAGCTGTTTTTT.

This chain connects TRBV5-1 to TRBJ1-1; 9 bases are shared with TRBD1. The CDR3 runs 17 residues. The trim removed 0 bases at V and 1 base at J, leaving 7 bases unmatched. CDR1 SGHRS and CDR2 YFSETQ come from the germline V gene. CDR3 DNA sequence: TGCGCCAGCAGCTTGGCATGGACAGGGGCCCAGAACACTGAAGCTTTCTTT. Its translation: CASSLAWTGAQNTEAFF.

This rearrangement joins TRBV6-6 to TRBJ2-7; TRBD1 matches at 7 bases. The CDR3 has 16 amino acids. Trimming took 6 bases from V and 0 from J; bases not matched to a gene: 11. Germline V gene lookup returns CDR1 MNHNY and CDR2 SVGAGI (reference sequence). DNA of the CDR3: TGTGCCAGCAGCCCCAATCCGGGACAGAGCTCCTACGAGCAGTACTTC. Translated: CASSPNPGQSSYEQYF.

The chain joins TRBV2 to TRBJ2-7; TRBD2 might be the D (6 bases). CDR1 and CDR2 from the germline V gene are SNHLY and FYNNEI. V gave up 5 bases and J gave up 0 bases, with 17 bases separating them. The CDR3 is 16 residues long. The CDR3 spells CASSNPGDVGSYEQYF. CDR3 bases: TGTGCCAGCAGTAACCCGGGGGACGTAGGCTCCTACGAGCAGTACTTC.

The chain joins TRBV4-2 to TRBJ2-7, with TRBD2 identical over 10 bases. CDR3 size: 16 residues. Trimming took 0 bases from V and 3 from J; bases not matched to a gene: 5. CDR1 LGHNA and CDR2 YNFKEQ come from the germline V gene. CDR3 nucleotide sequence: TGTGCCAGCAGCCAAGAAGGACTAGCGGACATCTACGAGCAGTACTTC. As protein: CASSQEGLADIYEQYF.

This chain joins TRBV27 and TRBJ2-7, with D unresolved. CDR3 length: 13 residues. V was cut by 0 bases and J by 7 bases, with 10 bases left in between. Germline loops: CDR1 MNHEY, CDR2 SMNVEV (reference sequence). The CDR3 loop reads CASSLSANREQYF. For the CDR3, the DNA is TGTGCCAGCAGTTTATCCGCCAACCGGGAGCAGTACTTC.

V gene TRBV10-3 combines with J gene TRBJ2-5, with D unclear. V was shortened by 4 bases and J by 2 bases, with 5 bases between the two germline ends. Germline CDR1 and CDR2: ENHRY and SYGVKD. This CDR3 has 12 amino acids. In DNA form, the CDR3 reads TGTGCCATCAGTGCGAGTCAAGAGACCCAGTACTTC. Encoded protein: CAISASQETQYF.

This clone has at least ten counts. This specimen includes other DNA sequences encoding the same CDR3. CDR3 DNA: TGTGCCAGCAGCGCCACCGTGTCCCGGGACAGGGTGTGGGACACTGAAGCTTTCTTT. It encodes CASSATVSRDRVWDTEAFF. V usage is TRBV5-6 and J usage is TRBJ1-1, with 9 bases lining up with TRBD1. Germline assignment: CDR1 SGHDT and CDR2 YYEEEE. The V gene end was trimmed by 4 bases and the J gene end by 3 bases; junction bases not matched to a gene: 19. This CDR3 has 19 amino acids.

This sequence joins TRBV6-5 and TRBJ1-1; D remains unclear. The germline V and J ends were trimmed by 3 bases and 4 bases, with 18 bases remaining between them. The CDR3 extends over 16 amino acids. CDR1 and CDR2 from the germline V gene are MNHEY and SVGAGI. The CDR3: CASSYQFGLSSTEAFF. CDR3 in DNA: TGTGCCAGCAGTTATCAGTTTGGACTGTCGTCCACTGAAGCTTTCTTT.

This clone was detected only once. V gene TRBV5-1 combines with J gene TRBJ2-1; tentative D call: TRBD1 (5 bases). CDR1 is SGHRS, CDR2 YFSETQ, per germline. The length of the CDR3 is 14 residues. Trimming took 4 bases from V and 2 from J, leaving 10 bases between them. The CDR3 protein is CASSEDITYNEQFF. In DNA, the CDR3 is TGCGCCAGCAGCGAGGACATTACCTACAATGAGCAGTTCTTC.

This clone was detected once. The V call is TRBV5-6, the J call TRBJ2-2; 7 bases agree with TRBD2. This CDR3 contains 13 residues. Trimming cost V 5 bases and J 7 bases; bases outside gene matches: 5. The germline CDR1 and CDR2 sequences are SGHDT and YYEEEE. CDR3 coding DNA: TGTGCCAGCAGTTACCCGGGGGGCGGGGAGCTGTTTTTT. This translates into CASSYPGGGELFF.

The genes are TRBV28 and TRBJ1-4; no clear D. This CDR3 is 15 amino acids long. Germline assignment: CDR1 MDHEN and CDR2 SYDVKM. V was cut by 5 bases and J by 3 bases, with 13 bases left in between. In DNA, the CDR3 is TGTGCCAGCAGTCCTCAATCCCCGGCTAATGAAAAACTGTTTTTT. Translation gives CASSPQSPANEKLFF.

This clone was observed once. The chain employs TRBV2 and TRBJ1-3; 10 bases fit TRBD1. The germline gives CDR1 SNHLY, CDR2 FYNNEI. The V gene end was trimmed by 6 bases and the J gene end by 3 bases; junction bases not matched to a gene: 14. CDR3 length: 18 residues. The CDR3 spells CASRRGQGFALHGNTIYF. CDR3 nucleotides: TGTGCCAGCAGGAGGGGACAGGGGTTTGCGCTCCATGGAAACACCATATATTTT.

This clone was recorded only once. V and J are TRBV6-5 and TRBJ2-1; perhaps TRBD2 as D (6 bases). Germline V CDR1 and CDR2: MNHEY, SVGAGI. V was pared by 8 bases and J by 7 bases, with 18 bases between. This CDR3 is built from 14 residues. CDR3 region: CASAVAGPSNEQFF. CDR3 nucleotide sequence: TGTGCCAGCGCTGTCGCGGGACCCTCTAATGAGCAGTTCTTC.